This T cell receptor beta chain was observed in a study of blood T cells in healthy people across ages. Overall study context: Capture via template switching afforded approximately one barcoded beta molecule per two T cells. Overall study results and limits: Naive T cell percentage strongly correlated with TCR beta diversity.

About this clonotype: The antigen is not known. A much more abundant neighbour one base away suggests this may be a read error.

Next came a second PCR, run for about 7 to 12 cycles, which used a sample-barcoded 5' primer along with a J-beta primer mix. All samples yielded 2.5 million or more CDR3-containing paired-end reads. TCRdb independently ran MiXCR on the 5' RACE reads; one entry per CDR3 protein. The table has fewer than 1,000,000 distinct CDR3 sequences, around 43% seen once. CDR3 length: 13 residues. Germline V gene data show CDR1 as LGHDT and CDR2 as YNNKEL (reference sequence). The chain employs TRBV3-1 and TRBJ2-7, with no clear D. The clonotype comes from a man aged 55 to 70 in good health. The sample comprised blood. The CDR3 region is CVSSQGPHSEQYF. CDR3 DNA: TGTGTCAGCAGCCAAGGCCCCCATTCCGAGCAGTACTTC.